These T cell receptor beta chains were read from a single sample in a study of blood T cell repertoires in COVID-19. TCRdb's table, derived via immunoSEQ multiplex PCR, lists solely in-frame clones and lacks some. The sample consists of roughly 100,000 clones, about 80% of them appearing once. What was sequenced was peripheral blood. These receptors all come from a human donor in a cohort sampled during active COVID-19. CDR3s include the opening cysteine and the closing phenylalanine or tryptophan. The order of the fields is V gene, J gene, clone size, D gene, CDR3 DNA, CDR3 protein. The D gene is left open where the match is weak. A row's size may be missing; if present it is once, few, many or a size class.

V gene: TRBV28
J gene: TRBJ1-6
clone size: few
D gene: -
CDR3 DNA: TGTGCCAGCAGCCCCGACAGTTATAATTCACCCCTCCACTTT
CDR3 protein: CASSPDSYNSPLHF

V gene: TRBV28
J gene: TRBJ2-3
clone size: -
D gene: -
CDR3 DNA: TGTGCCAGCAGTCAATTGCGTTTCGGGGGCACAGATACGCAGTATTTT
CDR3 protein: CASSQLRFGGTDTQYF

V gene: TRBV5-1
J gene: TRBJ1-4
clone size: -
D gene: TRBD1
CDR3 DNA: TGCGCCAGCAGCAAAACTACAGGGGGCGCCGAAAAACTGTTTTTT
CDR3 protein: CASSKTTGGAEKLFF

V gene: TRBV18
J gene: TRBJ1-3
clone size: -
D gene: -
CDR3 DNA: TGTGCCAGCTCACCGGAGCGGGCTGGAAACACCATATATTTT
CDR3 protein: CASSPERAGNTIYF

V gene: TRBV24-1
J gene: TRBJ2-7
clone size: -
D gene: TRBD2
CDR3 DNA: TGTGCCACCAGTGACCCTAGCGGGGGAGAGTACGAGCAGTACTTC
CDR3 protein: CATSDPSGGEYEQYF

V gene: TRBV10-3
J gene: TRBJ2-7
clone size: -
D gene: TRBD1
CDR3 DNA: TGTGCCATCAGTGGGGGACAGGGGGAGGCCTACGAGCAGTACTTC
CDR3 protein: CAISGGQGEAYEQYF

V gene: TRBV5-4
J gene: TRBJ1-6
clone size: few
D gene: TRBD1
CDR3 DNA: TGTGCCAGCAGCTGGACCGGACAGGGACGTTGGTCACCCCTCCACTTT
CDR3 protein: CASSWTGQGRWSPLHF

V gene: TRBV7-8
J gene: TRBJ2-1
clone size: -
D gene: TRBD2
CDR3 DNA: TGTGCCAGCAGCCAGGGGACTAGCGGGACCAATGAGCAGTTCTTC
CDR3 protein: CASSQGTSGTNEQFF

V gene: TRBV28
J gene: TRBJ1-1
clone size: -
D gene: TRBD1
CDR3 DNA: TGTGCCAGCAGTTTTGAAAAGGGACAGAAGAACACTGAAGCTTTCTTT
CDR3 protein: CASSFEKGQKNTEAFF

V gene: TRBV12-3/TRBV12-4
J gene: TRBJ1-1
clone size: -
D gene: -
CDR3 DNA: TGTGCCAGCAGCCTAAATCGTGAAGCTTTCTTT
CDR3 protein: CASSLNREAFF